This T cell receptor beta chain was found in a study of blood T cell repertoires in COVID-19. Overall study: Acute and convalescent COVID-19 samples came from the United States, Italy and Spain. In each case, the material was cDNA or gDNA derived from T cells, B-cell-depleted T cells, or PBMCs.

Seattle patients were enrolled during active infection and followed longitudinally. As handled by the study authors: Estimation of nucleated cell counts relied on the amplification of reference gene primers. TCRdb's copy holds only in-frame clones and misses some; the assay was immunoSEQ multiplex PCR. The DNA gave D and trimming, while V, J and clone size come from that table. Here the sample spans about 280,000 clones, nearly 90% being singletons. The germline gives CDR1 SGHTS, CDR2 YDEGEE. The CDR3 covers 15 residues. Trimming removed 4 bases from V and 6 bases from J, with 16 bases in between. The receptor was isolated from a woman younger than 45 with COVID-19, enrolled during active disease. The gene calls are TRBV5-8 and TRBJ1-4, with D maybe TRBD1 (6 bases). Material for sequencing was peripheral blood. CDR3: CASSPWAGVYEKLFF. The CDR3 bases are TGTGCCAGCAGCCCGTGGGCAGGGGTATATGAAAAACTGTTTTTT.